These T cell receptor beta chains were read from a single sample in a study of blood T cell repertoires in COVID-19. Assay used: immunoSEQ multiplex PCR; TCRdb lists only in-frame clones, some missing. The sample holds around 70,000 clones, approximately 86% seen once. Sequencing was done on a sample of peripheral blood. The source of these receptors is a man aged 55 to 70 with acute or convalescent COVID-19. Each CDR3 is given with its conserved first and last residue. A D gene is named only where the DNA matches it firmly. Clone size is stated in some rows and not others, as once, few, many or a class when expanded.

j_call,d_call,v_call,clone_size,cdr3_nt,cdr3_aa
TRBJ2-1,-,TRBV5-1,-,TGCGCCAGCAGCCTGGGAGCCGGGTCCTACAATGAGCAGTTCTTC,CASSLGAGSYNEQFF
TRBJ2-1,TRBD1,TRBV27,-,TGTGCCAGCAGTTTGCAGGGGGCGAGGAATGAGCAGTTCTTC,CASSLQGARNEQFF
TRBJ1-6,-,TRBV11-2,-,TGTGCCAGCAGCTTAGATGAAAGGAGTCTTTCACCCCTCCACTTT,CASSLDERSLSPLHF
TRBJ1-2,TRBD1,TRBV6-4,-,TGTGCCAGCAGTGACCCCCGGGACAGGGCAAGATACTATGGCTACACCTTC,CASSDPRDRARYYGYTF
TRBJ1-2,TRBD1,TRBV7-2,-,TGTGCCAGCAGCTTAGGACAGGGGGCGTATGGCTACACCTTC,CASSLGQGAYGYTF
TRBJ1-2,TRBD1,TRBV4-3,few,TGCGCCAGCAGCCCTGGGACAGCTAGCTATGGCTACACCTTC,CASSPGTASYGYTF
TRBJ2-1,-,TRBV11-3,-,TGTGCCAGCAGCCGTGACAATGAGCAGTTCTTC,CASSRDNEQFF
TRBJ2-1,-,TRBV5-4,-,TGTGCCAGCAGCCCACAGCGCCCTGCGGGTAATGAGCAGTTCTTC,CASSPQRPAGNEQFF
TRBJ2-4,TRBD1,TRBV7-9,-,TGTGCCAGCAGCTCCCAGGGGGTTCTAGCCAAAAACATTCAGTACTTC,CASSSQGVLAKNIQYF
TRBJ2-7,-,TRBV5-1,-,TGCGCCAGCAGCCCCCTGGGAGGAGGGCGCAACTACGAGCAGTACTTC,CASSPLGGGRNYEQYF
TRBJ2-3,-,TRBV7-2,-,TGTGCCAGCAGCAAGGGGCTCACAGATACGCAGTATTTT,CASSKGLTDTQYF
TRBJ1-4,-,TRBV5-4,-,TGTGCCAGCAGCCTAAGGACAGTTGCAACTAATGAAAAACTGTTTTTT,CASSLRTVATNEKLFF
TRBJ1-1,-,TRBV5-4,-,TGTGCCAGCAGCCCGGGGGGGGTGATGAACACTGAAGCTTTCTTT,CASSPGGVMNTEAFF
TRBJ1-5,TRBD1,TRBV5-1,few,TGCGCCAGCAGCCCGACAGGGCCGAATCAGCCCCAGCATTTT,CASSPTGPNQPQHF
TRBJ2-1,TRBD2,TRBV6-5,-,TGTGCCAGCAGTTACAGGGCGGCTAGCGGGGGTGGTGAGCAGTTCTTC,CASSYRAASGGGEQFF
TRBJ1-2,TRBD1,TRBV27,-,TGTGCCAGCAGTTTCAGGGGGCAAGGTGGCTACACCTTC,CASSFRGQGGYTF
TRBJ2-7,TRBD2,TRBV4-3,-,TGCGCCAGCAGCCAAATCTTAGCGGGGCTAGCCTACGAGCAGTACTTC,CASSQILAGLAYEQYF
TRBJ1-2,TRBD1,TRBV7-9,-,TGTGCCAGCAGCCTACAGGGGGAATATGGCTACACCTTC,CASSLQGEYGYTF
TRBJ1-1,-,TRBV7-9,-,TGTGCCAGCAGCCCCAGGGTTAACACTGAAGCTTTCTTT,CASSPRVNTEAFF
TRBJ1-1,TRBD1,TRBV7-8,-,TGTGCCAGCAGCTTACGAGGGACAGACACTGAAGCTTTCTTT,CASSLRGTDTEAFF
TRBJ1-2,TRBD1,TRBV18,-,TGTGCCAGCTCACAGAAGACAGGGACCTATGGCTACACCTTC,CASSQKTGTYGYTF
TRBJ2-7,TRBD2,TRBV19,-,TGTGCCAGTAGCATCACCGGGACTAGCGGGAGCTCCTACGAGCAGTACTTC,CASSITGTSGSSYEQYF
TRBJ1-1,-,TRBV5-1,few,TGCGCCAGCAGCAACGGACAGCGGAACACTGAAGCTTTCTTT,CASSNGQRNTEAFF
TRBJ1-4,-,TRBV2,-,TGTGCCAGCAGGGGGGGAGAAAAACTGTTTTTT,CASRGGEKLFF
TRBJ1-1,-,TRBV19,-,TGTGCCAGTAGTATGACTATTAACACTGAAGCTTTCTTT,CASSMTINTEAFF
TRBJ1-4,TRBD1,TRBV19,-,TGTGCCAGTACAATGGGACAGGGGAATGAAAAACTGTTTTTT,CASTMGQGNEKLFF
TRBJ1-5,TRBD1,TRBV6-2/TRBV6-3,-,TGTGCCAGCAGTGGGGGGACAGGGGGCTCCCCGCTCTCCCAAAATCAGCCCCAGCATTTT,CASSGGTGGSPLSQNQPQHF
TRBJ1-2,-,TRBV6-5,-,TGTGCCAGCAGTTACCGGACACCCAACTATGGCTACACCTTC,CASSYRTPNYGYTF
TRBJ2-2,TRBD1,TRBV24-1,-,TGTGCCACCAGAAGTCACAGGGGGTCCACCGGGGAGCTGTTTTTT,CATRSHRGSTGELFF
TRBJ2-5,TRBD1,TRBV6-2/TRBV6-3,-,TGTGCCAGCAGTTCAGCTCCCGGTGGACAGGGAGGAGAGACCCAGTACTTC,CASSSAPGGQGGETQYF
TRBJ2-7,TRBD1,TRBV5-1,-,TGCGCCAGCAGCTTGGCGCCAGGGGGTCGAGAGCAGTACTTC,CASSLAPGGREQYF
TRBJ1-6,TRBD1,TRBV18,-,TGTGCCAGCTCACGGGGCAGGGGGCCGAGCTCCTATAATTCACCCCTCCACTTT,CASSRGRGPSSYNSPLHF
TRBJ1-2,-,TRBV21-1,-,-,CASSKVADGTNYGYTF
TRBJ2-2,-,TRBV5-1,-,TGCGCCAGCAGCTTTACAGGGCCCCCGAACACCGGGGAGCTGTTTTTT,CASSFTGPPNTGELFF
TRBJ1-2,TRBD1,TRBV7-2,-,TGTGCCAGCAGCTCGAGACAGGGAAACTATGGCTACACCTTC,CASSSRQGNYGYTF
TRBJ1-2,-,TRBV7-9,-,TGTGCCAGCAGCCCCCTCGGGAGGTCCTATGGCTACACCTTC,CASSPLGRSYGYTF
TRBJ2-5,TRBD2,TRBV4-1,-,TGCGCCAGCAGCCAAGATGCAGCGGGGGCTGTCCAAGAGACCCAGTACTTC,CASSQDAAGAVQETQYF
TRBJ2-3,TRBD2,TRBV7-2,-,TGTGCCAGCAGCTTAGAAGGGACTAGCGCAGATACGCAGTATTTT,CASSLEGTSADTQYF